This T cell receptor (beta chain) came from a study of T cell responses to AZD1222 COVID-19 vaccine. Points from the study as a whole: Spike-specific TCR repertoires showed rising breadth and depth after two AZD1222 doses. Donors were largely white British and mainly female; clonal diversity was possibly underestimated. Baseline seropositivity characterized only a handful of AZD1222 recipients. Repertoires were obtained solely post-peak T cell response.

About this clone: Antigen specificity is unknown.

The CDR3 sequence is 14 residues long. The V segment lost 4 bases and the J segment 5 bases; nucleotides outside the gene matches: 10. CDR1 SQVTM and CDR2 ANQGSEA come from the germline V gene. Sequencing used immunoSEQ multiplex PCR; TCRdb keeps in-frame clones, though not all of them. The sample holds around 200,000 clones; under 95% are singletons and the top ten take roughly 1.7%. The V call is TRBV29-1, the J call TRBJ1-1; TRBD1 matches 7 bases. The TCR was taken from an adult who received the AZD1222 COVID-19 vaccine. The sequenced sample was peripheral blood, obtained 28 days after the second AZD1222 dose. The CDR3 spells CSVVVRGSETEAFF. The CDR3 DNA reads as TGCAGCGTTGTGGTCAGGGGGTCGGAGACTGAAGCTTTCTTT.